A single sample is the source of the 30 T cell receptor beta chains below, sequenced in a study of blood T cells in healthy people across ages. A second PCR of roughly 7 to 11 cycles used a sample-barcoded 5' primer and a J-beta primer mix. TCRdb re-called the 5' RACE reads with MiXCR, one entry per CDR3 protein. Among about 640,000 distinct CDR3 sequences, about 30% were seen once, and the ten largest hold 15% to 18%. Sequencing input: blood. The receptors were gathered from an elderly woman in good health.

This chain links TRBV12-3 or TRBV12-4 with TRBJ2-2, with TRBD2 identical over 9 bases. The trim removed 3 bases at V and 5 bases at J, leaving 7 bases unmatched. This CDR3 comprises 16 residues. CDR3 coding DNA: TGTGCCAGCAGTTTCCGCGGGGGGGCGGGGACCGGGGAGCTGTTTTTT. It translates to CASSFRGGAGTGELFF.

Remarks on this clonotype: It may be a read error: a sequence one base away is much more abundant. Here the CDR3 reads CASSFTSGGADEQYF. CDR3 nucleotides: TGTGCCAGCAGCTTTACTAGCGGGGGGGCTGATGAGCAGTACTTC. The chain combines TRBV7-6 with TRBJ2-5; TRBD2 aligns across 13 bases. The ends lost 3 bases at V and 11 bases at J; junction bases unmatched: 9. Germline V gene lookup returns CDR1 SGHVS and CDR2 FNYEAQ. CDR3 size: 15 residues.

Concerning this clonotype itself: This sequence may be a read error, since a much larger clone differs from it by one base. The chain recombines TRBV27 with TRBJ2-7, with D possibly being TRBD1 (5 bases). Germline CDR1 and CDR2: MNHEY and SMNVEV (reference sequence). The CDR3 length is 11 residues. The CDR3: CDSRVRDEQYF. CDR3 DNA sequence: TGTGACAGCAGGGTCAGGGACGAGCAGTACTTC.

The sample holds many counts of this clonotype. The chain has TRBV14 and TRBJ2-1, with TRBD2 matching 8 bases. CDR3 length equals 17 residues. Germline V gene data show CDR1 as SGHDN and CDR2 as FVKESK. V lost 1 base, J lost 6 bases, and 11 bases stayed unmatched. For the CDR3, the DNA is TGTGCCAGCAGCCAAGGCGACGGGACTAGTAGGGTCAATGAGCAGTTCTTC. This encodes CASSQGDGTSRVNEQFF.

The chain recombines TRBV7-2 with TRBJ2-5; 9 bases align to TRBD2. The J call may be wrong; the DNA end is better matched by TRBJ2-1. CDR3 length: 16 amino acids. Germline-derived CDR1 and CDR2 are SGHTA and FQGNSA. The CDR3 here is CASSLMSAGGQETQFF. The DNA for the CDR3 is TGTGCCAGCAGCTTAATGTCGGCGGGGGGGCAAGAGACCCAGTTCTTC.

The chain recombines TRBV28 with TRBJ1-1; 7 positions match TRBD1. This CDR3 has 13 residues. Germline values: CDR1 MDHEN, CDR2 SYDVKM. The V gene end was trimmed by 7 bases and the J gene end by 4 bases; junction bases not matched to a gene: 6. As DNA, the CDR3 is TGTGCCAGCACCACGACAGGGATCACTGAAGCTTTCTTT. It yields the protein CASTTTGITEAFF. Supplemented by reference TRBV28 and TRBJ1-1, the full variable domain reads DVKVTQSSRYLVKRTGEKVFLECVQDMDHENMFWYRQDPGLGLRLIYFSYDVKMKEKGDIPEGYSVSREKKERFSLILESASTNQTSMYLCASTTTGITEAFFGQGTRLTVV.

The chain links TRBV7-2 to TRBJ2-7; D gene ambiguous. The CDR3 is 14 residues long. The germline V and J ends were trimmed by 3 bases and 0 bases, with 9 bases remaining between them. Germline-derived CDR1 and CDR2 are SGHTA and FQGNSA. The CDR3 DNA is TGTGCCAGCAGCTTCCATGCAGGCTCCTACGAGCAGTACTTC. As protein: CASSFHAGSYEQYF.

This clonotype has only one observation. A read error may explain this, as a much larger clone is one base away. The chain employs TRBV15 and TRBJ2-1; TRBD1 is a possible D gene (5 bases). With 4 bases removed from V and 13 bases from J, the gap between germline ends came to 20 bases. The germline CDR1 and CDR2 sequences are LNHNV and YYDKDF (reference sequence). The CDR3 runs 14 residues. Written as DNA, the CDR3 is TGTGCCACCAGCAAACGGCAGGGCGAAAAGACCCAGTTCTTC. Residues: CATSKRQGEKTQFF.

This clonotype was recorded many times. The chain links TRBV10-3 to TRBJ2-1; 8 nucleotides agree with TRBD1. CDR3 length equals 14 residues. V gave up 5 bases and J gave up 5 bases; unmatched junction bases: 5. Per germline, CDR1 ENHRY and CDR2 SYGVKD. CDR3 bases: TGTGCCATCAGTTTGGACAGGGAGGACAATGAGCAGTTCTTC. Residues: CAISLDREDNEQFF.

J is TRBJ2-5 and V is TRBV2; D ambiguous. This CDR3 region has 12 residues. Per germline, CDR1 SNHLY and CDR2 FYNNEI. The germline V and J ends were trimmed by 2 bases and 5 bases, with 6 bases remaining between them. The CDR3 DNA sequence: TGTGCCAGCAGTGAACGAACGGAGACCCAGTACTTC. Translating it yields CASSERTETQYF.

This clonotype was observed many times. V and J are TRBV5-1 and TRBJ1-2; 9 bases fit TRBD1. Per germline, CDR1 SGHRS and CDR2 YFSETQ. This CDR3 contains 14 residues. V lost 4 bases and J lost 11; bases outside the gene matches: 12. The CDR3 protein is CASSADGQGMRYTF. The DNA for the CDR3 is TGCGCCAGCAGCGCGGACGGACAGGGGATGAGGTACACCTTC.

This clonotype was seen ten or more times. CDR3 DNA sequence: TGCAGTGCTTTCTGGGAGGGAACCCAGCAGTTCTTC. Translating gives CSAFWEGTQQFF. The J gene is TRBJ2-1, the V gene TRBV20-1; the match to TRBD2 covers 7 bases. Germline V gives CDR1 DFQATT, CDR2 SNEGSKA (reference sequence). With 5 bases clipped from V and 11 bases from J, the junction kept 9 bases outside the gene matches. The length of the CDR3 is 12 residues.

This sequence joins TRBV21-1 and TRBJ2-1. TRBV21-1 is a pseudogene locus. This CDR3 region has 16 residues. CDR3 sequence: CANSKPDRGSYNEQFF. The CDR3, as DNA: TGTGCCAACAGCAAACCGGACAGGGGTTCCTACAATGAGCAGTTCTTC.

The chain couples TRBV20-1 to TRBJ2-3; 10 positions agree with TRBD2. Germline loops: CDR1 DFQATT, CDR2 SNEGSKA (reference sequence). CDR3 length: 14 residues. Trimming removed 4 bases from V and 6 bases from J; junction bases left unmatched: 7. The CDR3 spells CSATAGGPWDTQYF. The CDR3 DNA sequence: TGCAGTGCTACAGCGGGAGGGCCGTGGGATACGCAGTATTTT.

This clonotype has ten or more counts. This chain connects TRBV6-5 to TRBJ2-3, with 8 bases fitting TRBD2. J was trimmed by 1 base and V by 6 bases; bases with no gene match: 3. The CDR3 is 14 amino acids. The germline CDR1 and CDR2 sequences are MNHEY and SVGAGI. This CDR3 reads CASSGTRGTDTQYF. CDR3 nucleotide sequence: TGTGCCAGCAGCGGGACTAGGGGCACAGATACGCAGTATTTT.

This chain connects TRBV9 to TRBJ1-3, with D maybe TRBD1 (6 bases). Trimming pared 4 bases from V and 2 bases from J, leaving 10 bases between. Germline values: CDR1 SGDLS, CDR2 YYNGEE. The CDR3 runs to 14 residues. Written as DNA, the CDR3 is TGTGCCAGCAGCAGTCGGGACACTGGAAACACCATATATTTT. Amino acids: CASSSRDTGNTIYF.

In this sample, this clonotype turned up many times. The chain has TRBV2 and TRBJ2-1; D perhaps matches TRBD2 (5 bases). The V end lost 5 bases, the J end lost 10 bases, and 9 bases lay between the germline ends. Germline CDR1 reads SNHLY; CDR2 reads FYNNEI. The CDR3 is 11 amino acids. The DNA for the CDR3 is TGTGCCAGCAGTCGGACTCCCGAGCAGTTCTTC. Its protein is CASSRTPEQFF.

The chain combines TRBV30 with TRBJ2-7; unclear D gene. The germline V gene encodes CDR1 GTSNPN and CDR2 SVGIG (reference sequence). The V gene lost 0 bases and the J gene lost 1 base, with 13 bases spanning the gap. This CDR3 has 15 amino acids. DNA of the CDR3: TGTGCCTGGAGTGTACTCCCCGCTCCGTCCTACGAGCAGTACTTC. This translates into CAWSVLPAPSYEQYF.

The table lists this clonotype with many counts. V and J are TRBV12-3 or TRBV12-4 and TRBJ2-5; D not resolved. This CDR3 spans 14 amino acids. V was shortened by 3 bases and J by 0 bases, with 8 bases between the two germline ends. CDR3 sequence: CASSLGYNQETQYF. The DNA of the CDR3 is TGTGCCAGCAGTTTGGGGTACAACCAAGAGACCCAGTACTTC.

The rearrangement links TRBV20-1 to TRBJ1-1; possible D gene TRBD1, 6 bases. The CDR3 runs 14 residues. CDR1 is DFQATT, CDR2 SNEGSKA, per germline (reference sequence). Trimming stripped 4 bases from V and 3 bases from J, with 15 bases between. CDR3 region: CSAKKGQGHTEAFF. The CDR3 nucleotides are TGCAGTGCTAAAAAGGGGCAGGGGCACACTGAAGCTTTCTTT.

A note on this clonotype: A read error is possible here, since a much larger clone lies one base away. V and J are TRBV20-1 and TRBJ1-1; D unclear. The CDR3 covers 12 residues. Per germline, CDR1 DFQATT and CDR2 SNEGSKA (reference sequence). CDR3 in amino acids: CSASDRNTEAYF. As DNA, the CDR3 is TGCAGTGCTAGTGATCGGAACACTGAAGCTTACTTT.

This clonotype was seen many times. The CDR3 sequence: CASSVAGTPDYEQYF. Written as DNA, the CDR3 is TGTGCCAGCAGCGTAGCTGGGACTCCCGACTACGAGCAGTACTTC. V is TRBV9 and J is TRBJ2-7, with D perhaps matching TRBD2 (6 bases). Germline V lookup: CDR1 SGDLS, CDR2 YYNGEE. Trimming pared 0 bases from V and 3 bases from J, leaving 13 bases between. The CDR3 loop spans 15 amino acids.

The chain combines TRBV6-2 or TRBV6-3 with TRBJ1-6; the D is unclear. Per germline, CDR1 MNHEY and CDR2 SVGEGT. The CDR3 is 14 amino acids. CDR3 DNA: TGTGTCGGCAGCGGACTTTTTTCTAATTCACCCCTCCACTTT. It yields the protein CVGSGLFSNSPLHF.

Ten or more counts support this clonotype. The junction departs from germline at one end; a sequencing error may be responsible. V usage is TRBV7-7 and J usage is TRBJ2-3, with D perhaps matching TRBD2 (6 bases). The CDR3 is 14 residues long. The germline V gene has CDR1 SSHAT and CDR2 FNYEAQ (reference sequence). The CDR3 bases are TGTGCTAGCAGCTTAGAGGAGGGAACAGATACGCAGTATTTT. The encoded protein is CASSLEEGTDTQYF.

The table lists this clonotype with many counts. This rearrangement joins TRBV27 to TRBJ2-7; D is perhaps TRBD1 (5 bases). This CDR3 is built from 15 residues. Trimming stripped 4 bases from V and 1 base from J, with 14 bases between. CDR1 and CDR2 from the germline V gene are MNHEY and SMNVEV (reference sequence). Here the CDR3 reads CASSSRATISYEQYF. The CDR3 DNA is TGTGCCAGCAGTTCCAGGGCCACTATATCCTACGAGCAGTACTTC.

This clonotype was picked up many times. The V call is TRBV4-2, the J call TRBJ2-7, with 10 nucleotides matching TRBD2. Germline-derived CDR1 and CDR2 are LGHNA and YNFKEQ. V lost 1 base and J lost 8; bases outside the gene matches: 8. This CDR3 comprises 15 residues. The CDR3: CASSQVRAGGPQQYF. The CDR3 nucleotides are TGTGCCAGCAGCCAAGTTAGAGCGGGGGGGCCTCAGCAGTACTTC.

This clonotype was observed a few times. The chain is built from TRBV2 and TRBJ1-5; no clear D. The CDR3 is 15 amino acids. V was pared by 6 bases and J by 5 bases, with 17 bases between. Germline CDR1 is SNHLY and CDR2 is FYNNEI. DNA for the CDR3: TGTGCCAGCAGAGGGCGCATTGCAGGAGATCAGCCCCAGCATTTT. Its translation: CASRGRIAGDQPQHF.

This clonotype was counted many times. The chain is built from TRBV12-3 or TRBV12-4 and TRBJ1-6; TRBD1 matches at 8 bases. This CDR3 has 15 residues. CDR3 nucleotide sequence: TGTGCAAGTCTCCCTAGCGGACAGGGAACTTCACCCCTCCACTTT. Translating gives CASLPSGQGTSPLHF.

Comments on this clonotype: Germline and junction disagree at one end, which may indicate a read error. The rearrangement uses TRBV20-1 and TRBJ2-5; D is tentatively TRBD1 or TRBD2 (6 bases each). Germline CDR1 and CDR2: DFQATT and SNEGSKA (reference sequence). The CDR3 totals 11 residues. CDR3 DNA: TGCAGGGCTAGGGGGGAAGAGACCCAGTACTTC. Translated, it gives CRARGEETQYF.

As concerns this clonotype: A much larger clone differs by one base, so this may be a read error. CDR3 region: CASGKRARVQETQYF. DNA for the CDR3: TGTGCCAGTGGGAAAAGGGCAAGGGTACAAGAGACCCAGTACTTC. This chain joins TRBV5-6 and TRBJ2-5; D is unclear. From germline, CDR1 is SGHDT and CDR2 YYEEEE. CDR3 size: 15 residues. Trimming left V 8 bases short and J 2 bases short, with 19 bases between.